The next 32 T cell receptor beta chains were all read from a single sample in a study of CD8 T cells in ankylosing spondylitis. TCRdb re-derived calls from the 5' RACE reads in MiXCR, one entry per CDR3 protein. The sample lists 750,000 to 850,000 distinct CDR3 sequences, approximately 12% occurring once. No cognate antigen is known for these TCRs. Overall study findings and caveats: Apparently characteristic of ankylosing spondylitis blood was a TCR beta motif (roughly eight highly homologous variants).

Material: blood, either unsorted or a sorted T cell fraction (not recorded which). The receptor source for this set is a male donor with ankylosing spondylitis.

J is TRBJ2-5 and V is TRBV4-3, with D possibly TRBD2 on 6 matching bases. V was trimmed by 1 base and J by 1 base, leaving 16 bases between them. Germline-derived CDR1 and CDR2 are LGHNA and YSLEER. CDR3 length: 17 amino acids. The chain's CDR3 is CASSQVLANQFQETQYF. The CDR3 DNA reads as TGCGCCAGCAGCCAAGTTCTAGCGAACCAGTTCCAAGAGACCCAGTACTTC.

This clonotype was found a few times. J is TRBJ2-7 and V is TRBV10-3, with 8 positions matching TRBD1. Germline CDR1 is ENHRY and CDR2 is SYGVKD. The CDR3 spans 13 residues. J lost 3 bases, V lost 5 bases, and 3 bases had no gene match. The CDR3 here is CAISMDRVYEQYF. CDR3 in DNA: TGTGCCATCAGTATGGACAGGGTCTACGAGCAGTACTTC.

The V call is TRBV10-2, the J call TRBJ2-7, with D uncertain. The CDR3 consists of 15 residues. Germline V gives CDR1 WSHSY, CDR2 SAAADI. V was trimmed by 3 bases and J by 7 bases, leaving 19 bases between them. The CDR3 DNA reads TGCGCCAGCAGTGATTACGGTGGGTTGGTAGCTGAGCAGTACTTC. Translating gives CASSDYGGLVAEQYF.

The rearrangement uses TRBV10-1 and TRBJ2-7; D is perhaps TRBD1 or TRBD2 (5 bases each). CDR1 and CDR2 (germline): WNHNN, SYGVQD (reference sequence). CDR3 size: 13 residues. V was cut by 3 bases and J by 2 bases, with 8 bases left in between. CDR3 coding DNA: TGCGCCAGCAGTGACGGGGCAACCTACGAGCAGTACTTC. Residues: CASSDGATYEQYF.

For this clonotype: A clone one base away is much larger, so this may be a read error. CDR3 sequence (DNA): TGCTGTGCTAGAGATGGAACTAGCTTGAACACCGGGGAGCTGTTTTTT. It translates to CCARDGTSLNTGELFF. The chain couples TRBV20-1 to TRBJ2-2, with D possibly being TRBD2 (6 bases). The CDR3 has 16 residues. Germline-derived CDR1 and CDR2 are DFQATT and SNEGSKA (reference sequence).

In this sample, this clonotype turned up a few times. This chain uses TRBV7-2 with TRBJ2-3; D perhaps matches TRBD2 (6 bases). The V gene lost 1 base and the J gene lost 5 bases, with 25 bases spanning the gap. This CDR3 comprises 19 residues. In germline, CDR1 is SGHTA, CDR2 FQGNSA. CDR3: CASSLVPPGGSIVVDTQYF. The CDR3 coding sequence is TGTGCCAGCAGCTTAGTGCCCCCCGGGGGAAGTATAGTTGTAGATACGCAGTATTTT.

The sample holds a few counts of this clonotype. The V call is TRBV7-2, the J call TRBJ1-5, with D unclear. CDR1 and CDR2 (germline): SGHTA, FQGNSA. Between the trimmed V and J ends, which lost 5 bases and 2 bases, there was a span of 16 bases. The CDR3 consists of 16 residues. The CDR3: CASSPLAKRRNQPQHF. The CDR3 nucleotides read TGTGCCAGCAGCCCGCTCGCCAAACGACGCAATCAGCCCCAGCATTTT. Complete variable domain (other parts from reference TRBV7-2 and TRBJ1-5): GAGVSQSPSNKVTEKGKDVELRCDPISGHTALYWYRQSLGQGLEFLIYFQGNSAPDKSGLPSDRFSAERTGGSVSTLTIQRTQQEDSAVYLCASSPLAKRRNQPQHFGDGTRLSIL.

This clonotype came up many times. The chain links TRBV29-1 to TRBJ1-4; D perhaps matches TRBD1 (6 bases). CDR3 length: 12 residues. V was clipped by 7 bases and J by 6 bases, with 12 bases between them. Germline-derived CDR1 and CDR2 are SQVTM and ANQGSEA. CDR3 nucleotide sequence: TGCAGCGCTGGGGGCGCCGATGAAAAACTGTTTTTT. It yields the protein CSAGGADEKLFF.

A few counts support this clonotype. The V gene is TRBV6-5, the J gene TRBJ1-2; no clear D. This CDR3 spans 14 amino acids. V lost 0 bases to trimming and J lost 6 bases, with 11 bases between them. Germline V gene lookup returns CDR1 MNHEY and CDR2 SVGAGI. For the CDR3, the DNA is TGTGCCAGCAGTTACTCTTCTGACGCAAATGGCTACACCTTC. It codes for CASSYSSDANGYTF.

The chain is built from TRBV12-2 and TRBJ2-7. TRBV12-2 is designated a pseudogene. The CDR3 is 14 amino acids. CDR3 sequence (DNA): TGTGCAAGTCGCTTAGCTACGGAAGCCTACGAGCAGTACTTC. Translation gives CASRLATEAYEQYF.

Only a few counts were recorded for this clonotype. J is TRBJ2-5 and V is TRBV27; possibly TRBD1 for D (5 bases). CDR1 and CDR2 from the germline V gene are MNHEY and SMNVEV (reference sequence). Deletions cut 5 bases from V and 5 bases from J, with 21 bases between. The CDR3 extends over 16 amino acids. The CDR3 reads CASSAEGRVWRETQYF. CDR3 DNA: TGTGCCAGCAGTGCCGAAGGCAGGGTATGGCGGGAGACCCAGTACTTC.

The CDR3 is CASSRQRNEQFF. CDR3 nucleotide sequence: TGTGCCAGCAGCCGGCAGCGTAATGAGCAGTTCTTC. V and J are TRBV7-2 and TRBJ2-1; D unresolved. V was shortened by 5 bases and J by 7 bases, with 9 bases between the two germline ends. Germline-derived CDR1 and CDR2 are SGHTA and FQGNSA. The CDR3 extends over 12 amino acids. Drawing the rest from reference TRBV7-2 and TRBJ2-1, the complete variable domain is GAGVSQSPSNKVTEKGKDVELRCDPISGHTALYWYRQSLGQGLEFLIYFQGNSAPDKSGLPSDRFSAERTGGSVSTLTIQRTQQEDSAVYLCASSRQRNEQFFGPGTRLTVL.

This chain connects TRBV12-3 or TRBV12-4 to TRBJ1-5, with TRBD1 identical over 8 bases. J was trimmed by 5 bases and V by 4 bases; bases with no gene match: 22. CDR3 length: 20 amino acids. In DNA form, the CDR3 reads TGTGCCAGCAGTTCCTCCGCCCGGACAGGGAGATTGAGCCCCCATCAGCCCCAGCATTTT. It translates to CASSSSARTGRLSPHQPQHF.

This clonotype has ten or more counts. This rearrangement joins TRBV20-1 to TRBJ1-5, with D uncertain. The CDR3 spans 14 residues. Looked up from germline, CDR1 is DFQATT and CDR2 is SNEGSKA (reference sequence). V lost 6 bases and J 6 bases, leaving 18 bases between the germline ends. CDR3 nucleotide sequence: TGCAGTGCCGGAGGGCTCATCTCTACTCAGCCCCAGCATTTT. Translating it yields CSAGGLISTQPQHF.

At least ten counts were recorded for this clonotype. The rearrangement joins TRBV5-1 to TRBJ2-1; tentatively, D is TRBD1 or TRBD2 (5 bases each). This CDR3 comprises 13 residues. The V end was cut by 0 bases, the J end by 9 bases, with 10 bases between. CDR1 is SGHRS, CDR2 YFSETQ, per germline. The DNA of the CDR3 is TGCGCCAGCAGCTTGGTTGAGGGGTTTGAGCAGTTCTTC. It encodes CASSLVEGFEQFF.

CDR3 in amino acids: CSAREEGRLPPLHF. The DNA of the CDR3 is TGCAGTGCTAGAGAGGAGGGACGTCTACCACCCCTCCACTTT. The chain carries TRBV20-1 and TRBJ1-6, with D perhaps matching TRBD1 (5 bases). Per the germline V gene, CDR1 is DFQATT and CDR2 is SNEGSKA (reference sequence). The ends were cut back, 0 bases at V and 11 bases at J, with 14 bases in the middle. The CDR3 covers 14 residues.

This sequence joins TRBV13 and TRBJ1-1; tentative D call: TRBD1 (6 bases). The CDR3 contains 16 residues. The germline CDR1 and CDR2 sequences are PRHDT and FYEKMQ (reference sequence). V was cut by 3 bases and J by 6 bases, with 20 bases left in between. The CDR3 DNA sequence: TGTGCCAGCAGCTTGAGACAGGTCTCTTTCGGGGCTGAAGCTTTCTTT. It translates to CASSLRQVSFGAEAFF.

This clonotype was seen only a few times. The V call is TRBV11-2, the J call TRBJ2-7, with TRBD2 matching over 9 bases. Germline-derived CDR1 and CDR2 are SGHAT and FQNNGV. This CDR3 spans 18 amino acids. The ends lost 2 bases at V and 0 bases at J; junction bases unmatched: 11. CDR3 DNA sequence: TGTGCCAGCAGCTTAAAACCTAGCGGGATGGACTACTCCTACGAGCAGTACTTC. As protein: CASSLKPSGMDYSYEQYF. Full variable domain (missing parts from reference TRBV11-2 and TRBJ2-7): EAGVAQSPRYKIIEKRQSVAFWCNPISGHATLYWYQQILGQGPKLLIQFQNNGVVDDSQLPKDRFSAERLKGVDSTLKIQPAKLEDSAVYLCASSLKPSGMDYSYEQYFGPGTRLTVT.

This rearrangement joins TRBV18 to TRBJ2-7; 8 positions agree with TRBD2. The V gene's germline CDR1 is KGHSH and CDR2 LQKENI. This CDR3 is 15 amino acids long. Losses at the gene ends were 2 bases for V and 0 bases for J; bases not matched to a gene: 3. In DNA, the CDR3 is TGTGCCAGCTCACCAACGGGGGGGGCCTCCTACGAGCAGTACTTC. Translated, it gives CASSPTGGASYEQYF. Full variable domain (missing parts from reference TRBV18 and TRBJ2-7): NAGVMQNPRHLVRRRGQEARLRCSPMKGHSHVYWYRQLPEEGLKFMVYLQKENIIDESGMPKERFSAEFPKEGPSILRIQQVVRGDSAAYFCASSPTGGASYEQYFGPGTRLTVT.

The chain employs TRBV7-9 and TRBJ2-7, with 9 bases matching TRBD1. The germline V gene has CDR1 SEHNR and CDR2 FQNEAQ (reference sequence). The CDR3 has 16 amino acids. V gave up 4 bases and J gave up 3 bases; unmatched junction bases: 10. The CDR3 is CASSSYRGRTFYEQYF. The CDR3 DNA reads as TGTGCCAGCAGCTCTTACAGGGGGCGAACCTTCTACGAGCAGTACTTC. The full variable domain, with the rest looked up from reference TRBV7-9 and TRBJ2-7, is DTGVSQNPRHKITKRGQNVTFRCDPISEHNRLYWYRQTLGQGPEFLTYFQNEAQLEKSRLLSDRFSAERPKGSFSTLEIQRTEQGDSAMYLCASSSYRGRTFYEQYFGPGTRLTVT.

This chain joins TRBV6-5 and TRBJ2-3; 10 bases are shared with TRBD1. CDR1 and CDR2 (germline): MNHEY, SVGAGI. The CDR3 length is 17 residues. V lost 3 bases to trimming and J lost 0 bases; unmatched junction nucleotides: 6. CDR3 bases: TGTGCCAGCAGTTATTATCGGACAGGGGGGAGCACAGATACGCAGTATTTT. It translates to CASSYYRTGGSTDTQYF.

The CDR3 loop is CASSLFRTGESGELFF. Written as DNA, the CDR3 is TGTGCCAGCAGCTTGTTTCGGACAGGGGAATCCGGGGAGCTGTTTTTT. The V call is TRBV5-6, the J call TRBJ2-2; 9 nucleotides align to TRBD1. Germline V gives CDR1 SGHDT, CDR2 YYEEEE. This CDR3 is built from 16 residues. Losses at the gene ends were 1 base for V and 6 bases for J; bases not matched to a gene: 7.

The table lists this clonotype with a few counts. V and J are TRBV20-1 and TRBJ2-4; unclear D gene. This CDR3 spans 14 amino acids. Deletions cut 1 base from V and 4 bases from J, with 11 bases between. CDR1 DFQATT and CDR2 SNEGSKA come from the germline V gene (reference sequence). The CDR3 coding sequence is TGCAGTGCTAGAGTTGATAGGACGAAAAACATTCAGTACTTC. This gives the protein CSARVDRTKNIQYF.

This clonotype was recorded a few times. This chain uses TRBV27 with TRBJ2-1, with 9 bases aligning to TRBD2. Germline CDR1 reads MNHEY; CDR2 reads SMNVEV (reference sequence). The CDR3 length is 16 residues. V lost 3 bases and J lost 2; bases outside the gene matches: 5. The CDR3 loop is CASSFSGGYPYNEQFF. CDR3 bases: TGTGCCAGCAGTTTTAGCGGGGGTTATCCCTACAATGAGCAGTTCTTC.

The chain joins TRBV6-2 or TRBV6-3 to TRBJ2-1, with 7 bases that match TRBD2. Germline V gene sequence: CDR1 MNHEY, CDR2 SVGEGT. Trimming removed 2 bases from V and 8 bases from J; junction bases left unmatched: 15. The CDR3 spans 17 residues. The CDR3 region is CASSYRLAGVGRHEQFF. The CDR3 DNA reads TGTGCCAGCAGTTACCGACTCGCGGGAGTTGGGCGGCATGAGCAGTTCTTC.

This clonotype was seen a handful of times. This rearrangement joins TRBV12-3 or TRBV12-4 to TRBJ1-3; maybe TRBD1 (6 bases). CDR3 size: 16 residues. Trimming took off 5 bases at V and 5 bases at J, with 19 bases between the two ends. In DNA form, the CDR3 reads TGTGCCAGCAGTCCCGTCCTGGGGGCTCGGAGAAACACCATATATTTT. Its protein is CASSPVLGARRNTIYF.

In this sample, this clonotype turned up a few times. The chain employs TRBV5-1 and TRBJ2-5, with D perhaps assigned TRBD1 or TRBD2 (7 bases each). The CDR3 consists of 16 residues. From germline, CDR1 is SGHRS and CDR2 YFSETQ. V was clipped by 4 bases and J by 5 bases, with 21 bases between them. CDR3 loop: CASSQNSGGGQETQYF. Written as DNA, the CDR3 is TGCGCCAGCAGCCAGAATTCAGGGGGAGGGCAGGAGACCCAGTACTTC. Together with reference TRBV5-1 and TRBJ2-5, the CDR3 gives the full variable domain: KAGVTQTPRYLIKTRGQQVTLSCSPISGHRSVSWYQQTPGQGLQFLFEYFSETQRNKGNFPGRFSGRQFSNSRSEMNVSTLELGDSALYLCASSQNSGGGQETQYFGPGTRLLVL.

This clonotype was recorded a few times. The V gene is TRBV7-3, the J gene TRBJ2-2, with a weak D call TRBD1 (6 bases). Per germline, CDR1 SGHTA and CDR2 FQGTGA. V was cut by 0 bases and J by 5 bases, with 7 bases left in between. The CDR3 sequence is 14 residues long. The CDR3 nucleotides read TGTGCCAGCAGCTTAACAACAGGGACCGGGGAGCTGTTTTTT. Residues: CASSLTTGTGELFF.

The sample holds a few counts of this clonotype. The chain joins TRBV20-1 to TRBJ1-5; no clear D. From germline, CDR1 is DFQATT and CDR2 SNEGSKA (reference sequence). This CDR3 comprises 13 residues. V shed 3 bases and J shed 3 bases, with 9 bases lying between them. The CDR3 region is CSASPRNNQPQHF. CDR3 DNA sequence: TGCAGTGCTAGTCCGCGGAACAATCAGCCCCAGCATTTT.

This clonotype was detected a few times. The chain couples TRBV29-1 to TRBJ2-5; D ambiguous. The V end was cut by 5 bases, the J end by 0 bases, with 22 bases between. The CDR3 length is 17 residues. CDR1 is SQVTM, CDR2 ANQGSEA, per germline. CDR3 protein: CSVPDLTTFTYQETQYF. CDR3 coding DNA: TGCAGCGTTCCTGACCTTACTACTTTTACCTACCAAGAGACCCAGTACTTC.

Only a few counts were recorded for this clonotype. The chain couples TRBV10-3 to TRBJ2-2; TRBD1 agrees at 8 bases. This CDR3 has 15 residues. CDR1 ENHRY and CDR2 SYGVKD come from the germline V gene. V was clipped by 6 bases and J by 0 bases; unmatched bases: 3. The CDR3 DNA sequence: TGTGCCATCAGAGAGGGACAGGCGAACACCGGGGAGCTGTTTTTT. Its translation is CAIREGQANTGELFF.

The J gene is TRBJ2-7, the V gene TRBV29-1; TRBD1 is a possible D gene (6 bases). Germline V gene lookup returns CDR1 SQVTM and CDR2 ANQGSEA. V lost 7 bases and J 0 bases, leaving 16 bases between the germline ends. There are 14 residues in the CDR3. CDR3 sequence reads: CSAVRDNYSYEQYF. CDR3 bases: TGCAGCGCAGTACGGGACAATTACTCCTACGAGCAGTACTTC.